This T cell receptor beta chain emerged from a study of blood T cell repertoires in COVID-19. Study background: The United States, Italy and Spain were the sources of the acute and convalescent COVID-19 samples. The analysed material was cDNA or gDNA that came from T cells, B-cell-depleted T cells, or PBMCs.

Per the authors' pipeline: Amplified reference gene primers provided the basis for estimating nucleated cell counts. Generated by immunoSEQ multiplex PCR, the TCRdb table keeps only in-frame clones and is missing some. V, J and clone size are taken as reported in that table, and D and trimming were inferred from the DNA itself. Of about 26,000 clones listed, approximately 79% were seen once; the top ten hold about 2%. The ends lost 0 bases at V and 6 bases at J; junction bases unmatched: 4. CDR3 size: 15 residues. Per germline, CDR1 SGHRS and CDR2 YFSETQ. The gene calls are TRBV5-1 and TRBJ2-1, with 9 bases fitting TRBD2. The TCR comes from an elderly man with active or convalescent COVID-19. The source material was peripheral blood. CDR3 sequence reads: CASSLAPTSGNEQFF. Here the CDR3 DNA reads TGCGCCAGCAGCTTGGCCCCGACTAGCGGCAATGAGCAGTTCTTC. Using reference TRBV5-1 and TRBJ2-1 for the parts outside the CDR3, the full variable domain is KAGVTQTPRYLIKTRGQQVTLSCSPISGHRSVSWYQQTPGQGLQFLFEYFSETQRNKGNFPGRFSGRQFSNSRSEMNVSTLELGDSALYLCASSLAPTSGNEQFFGPGTRLTVL.